This TCR beta chain is from a study of blood T cell repertoires in COVID-19 (dated by TCRdb to the early 2020s). Study-wide context: Samples from collaborators originated in the United States, Italy and Spain and spanned both the acute and convalescent phases of COVID-19. The material from the prospective study consisted of cDNA or gDNA derived from T cells, B-cell-depleted T cells, or PBMCs. The dataset comprised deeply sampled blood TCRbeta repertoires from subjects exposed to, actively infected with, or recovered from COVID-19. The repertoires were made available in a free public database intended to serve as a resource for research on the immune response to SARS-CoV-2. Samples came from the ongoing ImmuneRACE study (first 160 participants) plus 1,254 subjects from 6 global collaborators. Nearly every sample came with metadata listing a de-identified subject ID, COVID-19 status, age in years and sex. Where HLA class I and class II types were available, the types were taken from metadata supplied by the sample provider, not from assay-based typing.

Participants in the prospective study were aged roughly 18 to 95 years, lived in more than 20 United States geographic areas, and enrolled through a virtual design. Cohort assignment in the prospective study relied on participant-reported clinical history from a screening survey and a study questionnaire. For ImmuneRACE Cohort 3, a participant was defined as recovered based on two consecutive negative NP/OP PCR tests, clearance by a healthcare professional, or resolution of symptoms. Each participant in the prospective study had whole blood, serum and a nasopharyngeal or oropharyngeal swab collected by mobile phlebotomists. Participants in the prospective study had the option to provide additional blood draws and questionnaires over an approximately 2-month period. Before DNA extraction, prospective study blood samples were shipped either frozen or at room temperature. The V end loses 5 bases and the J end loses 4 bases, and a stretch of 9 bases separates them. Including the terminal cysteine and phenylalanine, the CDR3 comprises 13 residues. Only CDR3 DNA remains: 39 bases, in frame from the first base. According to the germline V gene (reference sequence), CDR1 reads MNHEY and CDR2 reads SMNVEV.

In the case of this clone: Its antigen has not been determined. The sample holds no much larger clone one base away, and base qualities are not on file.

TCRbeta CDR3 regions were amplified from genomic DNA by means of the immunoSEQ Assay, a bias-controlled multiplex PCR. As for the original processing: Nucleated cell counts per sample were estimated from amplification of reference gene primers within the assay. Sequence reads were collapsed and filtered to measure the absolute abundance of every unique TCRbeta CDR3 rearrangement. For each sample, productive Simpson clonality was calculated as the square root of Simpson's diversity index across productive rearrangements. Not all clones reach the TCRdb copy of this immuneACCESS table, which keeps in-frame sequences only. Checked studies attribute under half of the gap to unresolved V genes and leave the rest unexplained. The D gene and trimming were derived from the DNA, and the V and J assignments and clone size from that table. Here the sample has around 250,000 clones; 80% to 90% occur a single time. The ten largest make up approximately 1.9% of the sample.

What the study reported, not specific to this receptor: Clinical and demographic metadata were provided uncurated, with the amount varying by source and participant.

The TCR comes from a woman in her fifties or sixties who had recovered from COVID-19. The V and J segments used are TRBV27 and TRBJ2-1; a tentative D call is TRBD1 (5 bases match). Material for sequencing was PBMCs or T cells enriched from blood (not recorded which). The nucleotide sequence is TGTGCCAGCAGTCCAGGGAAATACAATGAGCAGTTCTTC. It translates to CASSPGKYNEQFF.